A few counts support the clone carrying this TCR beta chain. Its target is unknown. A 5'RACE reaction primed in the constant segment made cDNA libraries of TCR alpha and TCR beta, and these carried sample barcodes and UMIs. TCRdb reprocessed the 5' RACE reads with MiXCR, giving one entry per CDR3 protein. This sample has around 530,000 distinct CDR3 sequences, with less than 25% found just once. The sample originates from a study of T-cell memory formation after mild COVID-19. The wider study: TCR clusters largely stayed donor specific. Study-wide points: Day 15 to 85 contracting clones showed balanced CD4/CD8; later expanders leaned CD4+. Memory cells collected pre-infection included some clones that later responded, suggesting cross-reactive memory joined.

The germline gives CDR1 SGHKS, CDR2 YYEKEE (reference sequence). V was pared by 4 bases and J by 0 bases, with 11 bases between. The CDR3 contains 15 residues. The sequencing sample was made of PBMCs or a T cell subset sorted from them (not recorded which). This chain uses TRBV5-5 with TRBJ1-3; D is uncertain. The TCR sequence derives from an adult woman who had mild COVID-19 (a few samples of this study predate the infection). Cell type and time point are not known. CDR3 loop: CASSLYSHSGNTIYF. As DNA, the CDR3 is TGTGCCAGCAGCCTCTACAGTCACTCTGGAAACACCATATATTTT.